The source of this TCR beta chain is a study of blood T cells in healthy people across ages. A remark on this clonotype: What it binds is not known.

Study conclusions and caveats: Per million T cells, TCR beta diversity dropped roughly linearly as age increased. The study found more naive CD4+ cells and higher diversity in long-lived than aged donors.

This CDR3 has 14 residues. V lost 4 bases and J lost 10, with 17 bases in between. Germline CDR1 WNHNN, CDR2 SYGVQD (reference sequence). Using a J-beta primer mix together with a sample-barcoded 5' primer, a second PCR was run for roughly 7 to 11 cycles. TCRdb processed the 5' RACE reads anew with MiXCR; each CDR3 protein has one entry. The sample carries 1,500,000 or so distinct CDR3 sequences, approximately 60% recorded once. The V and J genes are TRBV10-1 and TRBJ2-1; TRBD2 is a possible D gene (5 bases). Specimen: blood. The sequence came from a young man in good health. The CDR3 nucleotides read TGCGCCAGCAGTGTATCGAGCGGCCACGGGGAGCAGTTCTTC. It yields the protein CASSVSSGHGEQFF.